This T cell receptor (beta chain) was identified during a study of blood T cells in healthy people across ages. Points from the study as a whole: A strong correlation between TCR beta diversity and naive T cell percentage was seen.

Germline V gene data show CDR1 as MGHRA and CDR2 as YSYEKL. CDR3 length: 16 residues. As to this clonotype: The antigen remains unidentified.

In each sample, at least 7 million PBMCs were isolated. Then a second PCR, running roughly 7 to 12 cycles, was carried out with a sample-barcoded 5' primer and a J-beta primer mix. Using its own MiXCR run on the 5' RACE reads, TCRdb lists one record per CDR3 protein. Among around 1,900,000 distinct CDR3 sequences listed, about two fifths were seen once. The chain carries TRBV4-1 and TRBJ2-7; weak D call: TRBD1 (6 bases). The J call may not be correct, given that the DNA end is closer to TRBJ2-5. The clonotype originates from a human donor in good health. The source material was blood. The CDR3: CASSQNRDRPGETQYF. In DNA, the CDR3 is TGCGCCAGCAGCCAAAACCGAGACAGGCCCGGGGAGACCCAGTACTTC.